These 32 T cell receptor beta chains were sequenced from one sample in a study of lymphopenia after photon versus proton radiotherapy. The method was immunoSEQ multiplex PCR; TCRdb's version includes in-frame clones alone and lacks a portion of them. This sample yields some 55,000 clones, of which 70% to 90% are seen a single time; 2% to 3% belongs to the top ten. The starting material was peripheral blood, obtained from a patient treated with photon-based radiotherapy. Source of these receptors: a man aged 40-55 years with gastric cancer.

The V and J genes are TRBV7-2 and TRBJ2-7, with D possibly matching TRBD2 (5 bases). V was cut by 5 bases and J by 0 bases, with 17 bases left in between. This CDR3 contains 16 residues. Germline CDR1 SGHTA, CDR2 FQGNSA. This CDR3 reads CASSLRGSRSSYEQYF. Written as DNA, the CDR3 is TGTGCCAGCAGCCTTCGAGGGAGCAGATCCTCCTACGAGCAGTACTTC.

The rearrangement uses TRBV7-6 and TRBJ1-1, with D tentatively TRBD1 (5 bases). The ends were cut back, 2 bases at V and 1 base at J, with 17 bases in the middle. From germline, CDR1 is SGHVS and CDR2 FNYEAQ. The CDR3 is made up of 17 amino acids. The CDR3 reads CASSLRSRTRGNTEAFF. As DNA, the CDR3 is TGTGCCAGCAGCTTAAGGAGTAGAACTAGGGGGAACACTGAAGCTTTCTTT.

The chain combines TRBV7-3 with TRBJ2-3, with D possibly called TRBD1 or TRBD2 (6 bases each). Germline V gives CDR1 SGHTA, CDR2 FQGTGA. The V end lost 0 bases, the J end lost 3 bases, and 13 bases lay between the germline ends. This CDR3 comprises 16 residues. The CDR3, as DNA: TGTGCCAGCAGCTTAACGGGGGGCGTCGGGACAGATACGCAGTATTTT. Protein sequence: CASSLTGGVGTDTQYF.

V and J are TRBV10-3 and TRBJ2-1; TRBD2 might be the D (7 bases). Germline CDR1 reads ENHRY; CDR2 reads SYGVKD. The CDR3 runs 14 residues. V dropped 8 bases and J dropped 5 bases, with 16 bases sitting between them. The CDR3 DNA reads TGTGCCATCTTCGCGGGGGACACAAACAATGAGCAGTTCTTC. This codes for CAIFAGDTNNEQFF.

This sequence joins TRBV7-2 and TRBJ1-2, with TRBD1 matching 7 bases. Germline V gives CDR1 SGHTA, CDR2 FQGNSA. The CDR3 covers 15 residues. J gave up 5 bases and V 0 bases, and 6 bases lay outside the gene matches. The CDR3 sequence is CASSLASSQGYGYTF. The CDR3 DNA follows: TGTGCCAGCAGCTTAGCGAGTTCACAGGGGTATGGCTACACCTTC.

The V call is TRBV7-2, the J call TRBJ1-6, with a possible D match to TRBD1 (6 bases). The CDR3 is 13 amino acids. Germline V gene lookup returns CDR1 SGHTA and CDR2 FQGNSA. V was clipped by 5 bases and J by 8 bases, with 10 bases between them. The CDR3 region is CASSRGPDSPLHF. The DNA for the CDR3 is TGTGCCAGCAGCCGGGGGCCAGATTCACCCCTCCACTTT.

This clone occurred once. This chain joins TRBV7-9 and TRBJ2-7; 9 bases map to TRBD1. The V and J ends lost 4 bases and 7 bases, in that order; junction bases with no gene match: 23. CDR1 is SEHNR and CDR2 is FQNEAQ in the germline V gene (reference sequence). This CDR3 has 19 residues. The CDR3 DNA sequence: TGTGCCAGCAGCTCAGCCCCATTCCCCGGGACAGGGAGGCTGGAGGAGCAGTACTTC. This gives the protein CASSSAPFPGTGRLEEQYF.

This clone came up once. The CDR3 loop is CASTPTGPQFYEQYF. The CDR3 nucleotides read TGTGCCAGTACCCCGACAGGGCCTCAATTCTACGAGCAGTACTTC. The chain links TRBV19 to TRBJ2-7; TRBD1 agrees at 7 bases. The CDR3 contains 15 residues. CDR1 is LNHDA and CDR2 is SQIVND in the germline V gene (reference sequence). V trimming: 7 bases; J trimming: 3 bases; junction bases outside the gene matches: 12.

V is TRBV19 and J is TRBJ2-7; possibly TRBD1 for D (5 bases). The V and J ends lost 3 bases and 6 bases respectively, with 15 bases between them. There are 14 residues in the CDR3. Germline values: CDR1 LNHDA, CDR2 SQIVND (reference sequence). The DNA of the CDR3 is TGTGCCAGTAGTATTCAGGGCGGCCGGAGCGAGCAGTACTTC. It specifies CASSIQGGRSEQYF.

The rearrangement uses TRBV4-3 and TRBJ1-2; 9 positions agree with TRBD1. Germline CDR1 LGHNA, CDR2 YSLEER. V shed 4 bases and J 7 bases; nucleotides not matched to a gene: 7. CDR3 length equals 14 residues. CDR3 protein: CASSPSTGGSGYTF. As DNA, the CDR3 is TGCGCCAGCAGCCCTTCGACAGGGGGTAGTGGCTACACCTTC.

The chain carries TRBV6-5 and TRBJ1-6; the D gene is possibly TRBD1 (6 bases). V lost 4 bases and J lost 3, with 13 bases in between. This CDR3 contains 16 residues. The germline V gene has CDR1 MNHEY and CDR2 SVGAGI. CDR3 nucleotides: TGTGCCAGCAGTTCCATACGGACAGTCTATAATTCACCCCTCCACTTT. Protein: CASSSIRTVYNSPLHF.

The CDR3, as DNA: TGTGCCAGCAGAGGGGGGACAGGGAATCAGGGGACTGAAGCTTTCTTT. It specifies CASRGGTGNQGTEAFF. The chain has TRBV2 and TRBJ1-1; 9 nucleotides agree with TRBD1. Germline V gene sequence: CDR1 SNHLY, CDR2 FYNNEI. CDR3 length equals 16 residues. With V trimmed by 6 bases and J by 5 bases, 13 bases remained unmatched. The whole variable domain, remainder taken from reference TRBV2 and TRBJ1-1, is EPEVTQTPSHQVTQMGQEVILRCVPISNHLYFYWYRQILGQKVEFLVSFYNNEISEKSEIFDDQFSVERPDGSNFTLKIRSTKLEDSAMYFCASRGGTGNQGTEAFFGQGTRLTVV.

The DNA of the CDR3 is TGTGCCAGCAGCGGGCTCCGACGATCCGGGACTAGGAAAGAGACCCAGTACTTC. This gives the protein CASSGLRRSGTRKETQYF. The chain is built from TRBV4-2 and TRBJ2-5, with 8 bases matching TRBD2. The CDR3 is 18 residues long. The J segment lost 3 bases and the V segment lost 5 bases, leaving 17 bases of the junction unmatched. Germline lookup yields CDR1 LGHNA and CDR2 YNFKEQ.

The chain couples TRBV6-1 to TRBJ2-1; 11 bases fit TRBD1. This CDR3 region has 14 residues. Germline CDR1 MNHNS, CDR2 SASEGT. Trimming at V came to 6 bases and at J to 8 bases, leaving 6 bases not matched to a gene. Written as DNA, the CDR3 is TGTGCCAGCAGAACGGGACAGGGGGGATATGAGCAGTTCTTC. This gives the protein CASRTGQGGYEQFF.

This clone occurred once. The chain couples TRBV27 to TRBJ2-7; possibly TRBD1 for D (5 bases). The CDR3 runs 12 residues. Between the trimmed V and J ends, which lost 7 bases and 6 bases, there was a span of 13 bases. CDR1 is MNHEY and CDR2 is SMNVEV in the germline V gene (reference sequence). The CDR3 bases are TGTGCCAGCAAAAAGGAACAGGTCGAGCAGTACTTC. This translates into CASKKEQVEQYF.

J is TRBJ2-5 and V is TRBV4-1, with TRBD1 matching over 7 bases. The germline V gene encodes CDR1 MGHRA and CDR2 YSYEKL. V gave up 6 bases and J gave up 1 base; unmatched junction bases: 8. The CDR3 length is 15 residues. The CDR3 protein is CASSRTGTAQETQYF. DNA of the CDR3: TGCGCCAGCAGTCGAACCGGGACAGCCCAAGAGACCCAGTACTTC.

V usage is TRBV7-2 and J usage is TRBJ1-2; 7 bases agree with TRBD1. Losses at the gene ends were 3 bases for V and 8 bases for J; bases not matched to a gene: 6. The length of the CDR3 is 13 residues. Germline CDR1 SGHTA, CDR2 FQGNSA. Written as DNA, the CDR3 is TGTGCCAGCAGCTTGGAAGGGGGCGTAGGCTACACCTTC. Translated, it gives CASSLEGGVGYTF.

The CDR3 region has the DNA TGTGCCAGTAGTCTCTCAGGGGACTCCTACGAGCAGTACTTC. Amino acid sequence: CASSLSGDSYEQYF. The rearrangement uses TRBV19 and TRBJ2-5; tentative D call: TRBD1 (6 bases). Gene TRBJ2-7 matches the end of the DNA better, so the J call may be wrong. Looked up from germline, CDR1 is LNHDA and CDR2 is SQIVND (reference sequence). There are 14 residues in the CDR3.

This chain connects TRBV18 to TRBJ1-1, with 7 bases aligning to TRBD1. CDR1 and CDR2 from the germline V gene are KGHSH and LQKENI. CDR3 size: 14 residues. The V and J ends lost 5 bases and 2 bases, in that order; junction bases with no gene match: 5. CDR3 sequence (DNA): TGTGCCAGCTCAGCCGGGACAGTTAACACTGAAGCTTTCTTT. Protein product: CASSAGTVNTEAFF.

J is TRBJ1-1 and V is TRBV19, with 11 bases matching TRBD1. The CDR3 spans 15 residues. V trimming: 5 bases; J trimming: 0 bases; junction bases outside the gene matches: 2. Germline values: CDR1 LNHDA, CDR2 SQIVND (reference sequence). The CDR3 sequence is CASSPGQGVNTEAFF. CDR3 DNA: TGTGCCAGTAGTCCGGGACAGGGGGTGAACACTGAAGCTTTCTTT.

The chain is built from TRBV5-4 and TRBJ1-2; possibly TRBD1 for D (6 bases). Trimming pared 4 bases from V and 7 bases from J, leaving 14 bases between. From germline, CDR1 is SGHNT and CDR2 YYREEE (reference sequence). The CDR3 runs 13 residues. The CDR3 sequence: CASSRTGTGGYTF. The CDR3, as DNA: TGTGCCAGCAGCCGAACAGGGACGGGTGGCTACACCTTC.

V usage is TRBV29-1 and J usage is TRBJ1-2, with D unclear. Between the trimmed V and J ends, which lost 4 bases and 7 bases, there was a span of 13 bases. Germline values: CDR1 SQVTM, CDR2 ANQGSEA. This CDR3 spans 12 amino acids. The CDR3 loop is CSVVRQEGGYTF. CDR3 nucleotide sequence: TGCAGCGTTGTAAGGCAGGAAGGTGGCTACACCTTC.

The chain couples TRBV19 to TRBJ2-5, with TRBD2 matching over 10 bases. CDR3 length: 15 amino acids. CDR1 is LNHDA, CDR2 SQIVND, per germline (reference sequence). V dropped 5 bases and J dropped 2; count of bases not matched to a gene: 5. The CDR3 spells CASSDSGGRQETQYF. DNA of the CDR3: TGTGCCAGTAGTGATAGCGGGGGGCGGCAAGAGACCCAGTACTTC.

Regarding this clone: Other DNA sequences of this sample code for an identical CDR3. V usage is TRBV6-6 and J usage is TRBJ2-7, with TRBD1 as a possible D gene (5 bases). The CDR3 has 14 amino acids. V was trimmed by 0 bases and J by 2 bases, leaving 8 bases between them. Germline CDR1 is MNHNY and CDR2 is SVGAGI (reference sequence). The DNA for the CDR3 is TGTGCCAGCAGTTACTCAGGCAGGGCCTACGAGCAGTACTTC. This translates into CASSYSGRAYEQYF.

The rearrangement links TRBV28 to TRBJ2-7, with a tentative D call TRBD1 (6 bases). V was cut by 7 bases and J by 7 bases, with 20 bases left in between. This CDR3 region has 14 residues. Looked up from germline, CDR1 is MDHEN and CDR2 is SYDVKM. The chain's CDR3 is CASTYRADLREQYF. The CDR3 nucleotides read TGTGCCAGCACGTACAGGGCGGATCTACGAGAGCAGTACTTC.

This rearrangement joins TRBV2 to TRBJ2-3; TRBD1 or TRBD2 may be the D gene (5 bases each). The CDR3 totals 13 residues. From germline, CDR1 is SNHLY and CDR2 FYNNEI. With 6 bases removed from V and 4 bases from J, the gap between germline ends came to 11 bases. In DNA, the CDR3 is TGTGCCAGCAGCGGGACGATGGCAGATACGCAGTATTTT. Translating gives CASSGTMADTQYF. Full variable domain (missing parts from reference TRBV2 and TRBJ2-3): EPEVTQTPSHQVTQMGQEVILRCVPISNHLYFYWYRQILGQKVEFLVSFYNNEISEKSEIFDDQFSVERPDGSNFTLKIRSTKLEDSAMYFCASSGTMADTQYFGPGTRLTVL.

CDR3 DNA sequence: TGTGCCAGCAGCCCGGACACCGATAACTATGGCTACACCTTC. Amino acid sequence: CASSPDTDNYGYTF. This sequence joins TRBV7-2 and TRBJ1-2; weak D call: TRBD1 (5 bases). Germline CDR1 SGHTA, CDR2 FQGNSA. The V end lost 5 bases, the J end lost 1 base, and 11 bases lay between the germline ends. CDR3 length: 14 amino acids.

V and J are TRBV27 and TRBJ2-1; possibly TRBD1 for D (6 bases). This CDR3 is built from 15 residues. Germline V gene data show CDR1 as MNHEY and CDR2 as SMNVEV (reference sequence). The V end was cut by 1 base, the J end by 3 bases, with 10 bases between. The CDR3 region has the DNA TGTGCCAGCAGTTTATTACAGGGATACTACAATGAGCAGTTCTTC. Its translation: CASSLLQGYYNEQFF.

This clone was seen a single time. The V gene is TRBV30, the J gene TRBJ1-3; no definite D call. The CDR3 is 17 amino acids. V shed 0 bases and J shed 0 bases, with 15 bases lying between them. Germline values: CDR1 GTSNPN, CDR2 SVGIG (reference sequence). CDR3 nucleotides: TGTGCCTGGAGTGTACGTGGACGGGTGGCCTCTGGAAACACCATATATTTT. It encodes CAWSVRGRVASGNTIYF.

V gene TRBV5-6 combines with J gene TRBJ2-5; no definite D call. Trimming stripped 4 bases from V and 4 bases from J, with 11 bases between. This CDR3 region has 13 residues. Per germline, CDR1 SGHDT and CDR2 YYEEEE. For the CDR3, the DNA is TGTGCCAGCAGCGTGGCGAGGAGAGAGACCCAGTACTTC. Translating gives CASSVARRETQYF.

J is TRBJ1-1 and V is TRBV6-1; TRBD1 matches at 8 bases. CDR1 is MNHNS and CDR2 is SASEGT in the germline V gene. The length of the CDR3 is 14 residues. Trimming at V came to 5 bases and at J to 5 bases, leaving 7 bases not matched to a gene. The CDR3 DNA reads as TGTGCCAGCAGTCTAAGACAGGGGCGGACTGAAGCTTTCTTT. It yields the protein CASSLRQGRTEAFF.

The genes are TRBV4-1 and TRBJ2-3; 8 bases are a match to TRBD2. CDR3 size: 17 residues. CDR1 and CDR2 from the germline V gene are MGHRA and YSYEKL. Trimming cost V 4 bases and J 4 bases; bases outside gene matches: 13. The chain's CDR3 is CASSRTSTGGQADTQYF. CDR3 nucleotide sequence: TGCGCCAGCAGCCGGACGTCGACGGGGGGGCAAGCAGATACGCAGTATTTT.